The 8 T cell receptor beta chains listed next were all sequenced from one sample in a study of T cell repertoires in cytomegalovirus infection. These receptors' targets are unknown. TCRdb passed the reads through MiXCR, listing each CDR3 protein once. The table has 450,000 to 600,000 distinct CDR3 sequences, more than 40% seen once. The sample here was cultured PBMCs, taken from culture after CMV antigen stimulation. The receptors come from a human donor in good health (CMV status not recorded). Some clones in this sample may be carry-over from other donors' samples.

In this sample, this clonotype turned up a few times. The CDR3 region has the DNA TGTGCCAGCAGCCTGGAGACGGGTACAGATACGCAGTATTTT. Translated: CASSLETGTDTQYF. The chain is built from TRBV7-9 and TRBJ2-3; no clear D. The V end was cut by 5 bases, the J end by 3 bases, with 12 bases between. Germline CDR1 reads SEHNR; CDR2 reads FQNEAQ (reference sequence). This CDR3 comprises 14 residues.

This clonotype has a handful of counts. V is TRBV12-3 or TRBV12-4 and J is TRBJ2-5, with 9 bases aligning to TRBD2. This CDR3 has 15 amino acids. V lost 5 bases to trimming and J lost 5 bases; unmatched junction nucleotides: 9. CDR3 coding DNA: TGTGCCAGCAGTGCCGGGACTAGCCTTGAGGAGACCCAGTACTTC. Amino acids: CASSAGTSLEETQYF.

The genes are TRBV19 and TRBJ2-3; the D call may be TRBD1 or TRBD2 (5 bases each). The germline gives CDR1 LNHDA, CDR2 SQIVND (reference sequence). The CDR3 contains 15 residues. Trimming shortened V by 6 bases and J by 6 bases, and 19 bases separated the two germline ends. CDR3 DNA: TGTGCCAGTAGCCCTGGGGGTCCCCGGCACGATACGCAGTATTTT. This encodes CASSPGGPRHDTQYF.

The chain joins TRBV25-1 to TRBJ2-1; D remains ambiguous. With 3 bases removed from V and 1 base from J, the gap between germline ends came to 7 bases. The germline V gene has CDR1 MGHDK and CDR2 SYGVNS. The CDR3 runs to 14 residues. The DNA of the CDR3 is TGTGCCAGCAGTGAGGATCCGTCCTACAATGAGCAGTTCTTC. This encodes CASSEDPSYNEQFF.

This chain connects TRBV6-2 or TRBV6-3 to TRBJ2-3; D possibly corresponds to TRBD2 (5 bases). Germline-derived CDR1 and CDR2 are MNHEY and SVGEGT. CDR3 size: 15 residues. V lost 4 bases and J 1 base, leaving 12 bases between the germline ends. In nucleotides, the CDR3 is TGTGCCAGCAGTTTGATTGGTAGCGGCACAGATACGCAGTATTTT. This codes for CASSLIGSGTDTQYF.

This clonotype has just one count. This sequence joins TRBV6-5 and TRBJ2-3; tentatively, D is TRBD2 (5 bases). This CDR3 is 14 amino acids long. V lost 0 bases, J lost 4 bases, and 8 bases lay in between. Germline assignment: CDR1 MNHEY and CDR2 SVGAGI. CDR3: CASSYSVLADTQYF. The CDR3 coding sequence is TGTGCCAGCAGTTACTCTGTACTAGCAGATACGCAGTATTTT.

A few counts support this clonotype. The chain employs TRBV5-4 and TRBJ2-5; 8 bases are a match to TRBD1. CDR1 SGHNT and CDR2 YYREEE come from the germline V gene (reference sequence). The CDR3 spans 14 residues. The J segment lost 5 bases and the V segment lost 3 bases, leaving 6 bases of the junction unmatched. The CDR3 loop is CASSWDRTGETQYF. CDR3 DNA: TGTGCCAGCAGCTGGGACAGGACGGGTGAGACCCAGTACTTC.

The rearrangement joins TRBV20-1 to TRBJ1-6; 7 positions match TRBD1. This CDR3 region has 16 residues. Germline-derived CDR1 and CDR2 are DFQATT and SNEGSKA (reference sequence). J gave up 4 bases and V 6 bases, and 12 bases lay outside the gene matches. CDR3 coding DNA: TGCAGTGCGACGCCCAGGGGGGGGAGTTATAATTCACCCCTCCACTTT. Protein sequence: CSATPRGGSYNSPLHF.